This TCR beta chain is from a study of cytomegalovirus exposure and HLA in healthy donors. The wider study: The 90 to 150 validation repertoires, a later analysis reported, used the same platform as the roughly 700 repertoires from the first cohort. Findings and limits, study-wide: Published work reported that the classifier diagnosed cytomegalovirus status with high specificity and sensitivity. Altogether, some 170 TCR beta chains were recorded as cytomegalovirus-associated.

V was pared by 8 bases and J by 0 bases, with 16 bases between. The CDR3 runs 15 residues. Germline V gene data show CDR1 as MNHNS and CDR2 as SASEGT. Sequenced by immunoSEQ multiplex PCR; TCRdb stores in-frame clones only, minus some. Counted here are tens of thousands of clones, about 94% occurring once; the ten biggest clones make up about 3.5%. Points on this clone: Its cognate antigen is unknown.

The sequence came from a woman between 18 and 29 years old in good health and CMV-seropositive. The V gene is TRBV6-1, the J gene TRBJ1-2; D gene unclear. The sequencing input was PBMCs. Here the CDR3 DNA reads TGTGCCAGCGAGAGCACGGGTTGGGCTAACTATGGCTACACCTTC. Its translation is CASESTGWANYGYTF.